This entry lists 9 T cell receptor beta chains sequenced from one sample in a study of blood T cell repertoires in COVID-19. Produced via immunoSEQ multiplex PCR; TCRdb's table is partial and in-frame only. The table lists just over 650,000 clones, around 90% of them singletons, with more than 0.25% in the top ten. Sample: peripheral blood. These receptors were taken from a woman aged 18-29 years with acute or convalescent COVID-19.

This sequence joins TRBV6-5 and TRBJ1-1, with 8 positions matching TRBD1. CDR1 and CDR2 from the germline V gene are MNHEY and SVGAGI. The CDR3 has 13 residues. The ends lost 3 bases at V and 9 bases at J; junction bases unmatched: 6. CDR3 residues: CASSYRRQGKAFF. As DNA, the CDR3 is TGTGCCAGCAGTTATCGACGACAGGGGAAAGCTTTCTTT.

CDR3 coding DNA: TGTGCCATCAGTGAGTCGAGTACAGGCTACTATGGCTACACCTTC. Translated: CAISESSTGYYGYTF. J is TRBJ1-2 and V is TRBV10-3, with D perhaps TRBD1 (5 bases). The CDR3 covers 15 residues. Germline-derived CDR1 and CDR2 are ENHRY and SYGVKD. The V end lost 0 bases, the J end lost 3 bases, and 11 bases lay between the germline ends.

The CDR3 nucleotides read TGTGCCATCAGTGATGGAGGGAACCCGACCATGAACACTGAAGCTTTCTTT. The encoded protein is CAISDGGNPTMNTEAFF. This rearrangement joins TRBV10-3 to TRBJ1-1; D is undetermined. Germline V CDR1 and CDR2: ENHRY, SYGVKD. V dropped 3 bases and J dropped 0 bases, with 17 bases sitting between them. There are 17 residues in the CDR3.

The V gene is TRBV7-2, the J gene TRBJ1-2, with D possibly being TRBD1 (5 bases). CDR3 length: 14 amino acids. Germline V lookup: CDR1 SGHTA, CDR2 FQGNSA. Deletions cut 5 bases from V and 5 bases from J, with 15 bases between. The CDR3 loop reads CASSDWGGGYGYTF. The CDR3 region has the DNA TGTGCCAGCAGCGACTGGGGGGGAGGGTATGGCTACACCTTC.

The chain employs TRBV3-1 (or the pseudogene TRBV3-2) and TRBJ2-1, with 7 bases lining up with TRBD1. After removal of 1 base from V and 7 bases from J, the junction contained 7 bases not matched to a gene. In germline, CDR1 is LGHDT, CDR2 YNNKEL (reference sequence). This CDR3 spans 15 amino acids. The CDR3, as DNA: TGTGCCAGCAGCCAAGGAAGACAGGGATGGAATGAGCAGTTCTTC. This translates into CASSQGRQGWNEQFF.

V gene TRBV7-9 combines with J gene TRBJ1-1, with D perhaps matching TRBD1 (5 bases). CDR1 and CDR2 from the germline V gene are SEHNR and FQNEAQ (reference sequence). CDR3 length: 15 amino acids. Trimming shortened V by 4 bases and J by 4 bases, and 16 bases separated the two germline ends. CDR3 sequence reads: CASSSTGGGGTEAFF. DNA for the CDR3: TGTGCCAGCAGCTCGACTGGGGGGGGTGGCACTGAAGCTTTCTTT.

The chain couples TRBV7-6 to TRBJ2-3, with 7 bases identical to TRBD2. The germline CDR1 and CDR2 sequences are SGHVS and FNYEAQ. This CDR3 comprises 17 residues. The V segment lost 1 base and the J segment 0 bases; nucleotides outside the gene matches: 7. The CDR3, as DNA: TGTGCCAGCAGCTTAGACCCTTCGGGGGGTAGCACAGATACGCAGTATTTT. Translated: CASSLDPSGGSTDTQYF.

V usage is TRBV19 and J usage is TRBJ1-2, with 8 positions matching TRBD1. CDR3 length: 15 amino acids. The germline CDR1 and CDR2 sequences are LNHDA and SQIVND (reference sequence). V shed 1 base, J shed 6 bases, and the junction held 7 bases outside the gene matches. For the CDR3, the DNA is TGTGCCAGTAGTATAGCGACAGGGGTTTATGATGGCTACACCTTC. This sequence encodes CASSIATGVYDGYTF.

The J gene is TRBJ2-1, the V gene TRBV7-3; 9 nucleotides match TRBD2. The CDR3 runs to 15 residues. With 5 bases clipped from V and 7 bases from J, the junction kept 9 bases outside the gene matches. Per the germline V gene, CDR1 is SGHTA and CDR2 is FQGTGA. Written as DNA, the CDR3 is TGTGCCAGCAGCCCGCGGGGGGGCCAAGTGAATGAGCAGTTCTTC. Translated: CASSPRGGQVNEQFF.